This T cell receptor beta chain derives from a study of shared clonotypes between healthy human individuals. Concerning this clone itself: The antigen is not known.

The ends were cut back, 3 bases at V and 10 bases at J, with 10 bases in the middle. The CDR3 is 12 amino acids. From germline, CDR1 is SGHDT and CDR2 YYEEEE. Data came from immunoSEQ multiplex PCR; TCRdb stores just in-frame clones and leaves some out. The sample contains around 2.1 million clones, just over 90% of which appear only once. CD8 cells classed as naive were CD45RO-negative and positively selected for CCR7, excluding terminally differentiated effector memory CD45RA+ cells. Findings and caveats of the study: Sharing across several donors was seen in around 5% of naive CD4 clonotypes. Represented diversity (both genetic and exposure-history) was limited by the small number of donors. Lower generation probabilities were found for non-shared clonotypes than for those shared by all four donors.

The receptor comes from a man aged 18 to 29 in good health. Some clones in this sample may be carry-over from other donors' samples. The chain employs TRBV5-6 and TRBJ1-4; unclear D gene. The sample was naive CD8+ T cells from PBMCs. This CDR3 is CASSWGAGKLFF. CDR3 DNA: TGTGCCAGCAGCTGGGGAGCGGGAAAACTGTTTTTT.